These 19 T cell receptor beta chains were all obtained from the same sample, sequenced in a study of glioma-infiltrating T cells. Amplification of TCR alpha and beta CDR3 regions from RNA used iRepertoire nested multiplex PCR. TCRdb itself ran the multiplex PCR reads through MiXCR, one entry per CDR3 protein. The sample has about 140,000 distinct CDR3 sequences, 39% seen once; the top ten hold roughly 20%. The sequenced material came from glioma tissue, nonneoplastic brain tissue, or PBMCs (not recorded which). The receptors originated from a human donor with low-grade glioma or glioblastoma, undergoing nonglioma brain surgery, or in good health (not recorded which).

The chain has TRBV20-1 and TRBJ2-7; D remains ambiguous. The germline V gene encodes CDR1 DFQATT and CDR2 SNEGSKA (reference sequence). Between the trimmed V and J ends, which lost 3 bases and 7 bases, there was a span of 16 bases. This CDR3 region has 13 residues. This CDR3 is CSASRQTYNEQYF. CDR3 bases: TGCAGTGCTAGTCGCCAGACATACAATGAGCAGTACTTC.

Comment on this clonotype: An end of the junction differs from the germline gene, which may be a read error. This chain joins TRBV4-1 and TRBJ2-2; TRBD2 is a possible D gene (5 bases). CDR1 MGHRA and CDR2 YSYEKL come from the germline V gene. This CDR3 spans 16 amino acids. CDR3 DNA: TGCGCCAGCAGCCAAGATTGGCGGAGGAGAACCGGGGAGCTGTTCTTT. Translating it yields CASSQDWRRRTGELFF.

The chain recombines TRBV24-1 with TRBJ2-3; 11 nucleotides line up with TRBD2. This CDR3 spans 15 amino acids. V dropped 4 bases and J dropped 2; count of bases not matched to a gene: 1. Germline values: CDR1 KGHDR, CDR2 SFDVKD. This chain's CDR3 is CATSEGLAATDTQYF. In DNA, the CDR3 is TGTGCCACCAGTGAGGGACTAGCGGCCACAGATACGCAGTATTTT.

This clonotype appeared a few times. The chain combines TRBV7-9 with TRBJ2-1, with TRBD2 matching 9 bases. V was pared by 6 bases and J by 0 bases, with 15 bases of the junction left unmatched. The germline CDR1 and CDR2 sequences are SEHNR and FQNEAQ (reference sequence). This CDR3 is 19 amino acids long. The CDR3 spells CASSGFGRGGLSSYNEQFF. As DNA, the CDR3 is TGTGCCAGCAGTGGTTTCGGGCGGGGGGGCCTCAGCTCCTACAATGAGCAGTTCTTC. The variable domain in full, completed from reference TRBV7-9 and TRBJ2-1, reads DTGVSQNPRHKITKRGQNVTFRCDPISEHNRLYWYRQTLGQGPEFLTYFQNEAQLEKSRLLSDRFSAERPKGSFSTLEIQRTEQGDSAMYLCASSGFGRGGLSSYNEQFFGPGTRLTVL.

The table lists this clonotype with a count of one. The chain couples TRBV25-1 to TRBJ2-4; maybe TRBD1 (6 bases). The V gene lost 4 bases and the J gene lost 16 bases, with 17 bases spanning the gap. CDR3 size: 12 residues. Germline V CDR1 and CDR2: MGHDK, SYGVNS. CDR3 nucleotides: TGTGCCAGCAGTGCGGACAGTGCGCCTCCCTACTTC. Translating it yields CASSADSAPPYF.

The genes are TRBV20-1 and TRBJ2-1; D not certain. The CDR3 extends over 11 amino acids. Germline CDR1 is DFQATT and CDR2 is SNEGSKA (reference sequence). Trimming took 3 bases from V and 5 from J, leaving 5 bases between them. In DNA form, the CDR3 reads TGCAGTGCTAGTAGGAACAATGAGCAGTTCTTC. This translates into CSASRNNEQFF.

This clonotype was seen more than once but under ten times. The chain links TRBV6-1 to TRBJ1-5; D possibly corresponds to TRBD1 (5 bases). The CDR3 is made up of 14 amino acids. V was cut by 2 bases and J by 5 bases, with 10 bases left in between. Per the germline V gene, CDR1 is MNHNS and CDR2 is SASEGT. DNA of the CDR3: TGTGCCAGCAGTGAACGGGGGTTAGATCAGCCCCAGCATTTT. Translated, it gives CASSERGLDQPQHF.

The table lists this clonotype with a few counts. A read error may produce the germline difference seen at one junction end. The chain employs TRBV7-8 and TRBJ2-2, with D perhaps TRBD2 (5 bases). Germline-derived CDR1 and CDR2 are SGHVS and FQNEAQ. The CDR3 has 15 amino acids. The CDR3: CASSQDGPHTGELFF. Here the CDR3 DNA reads TGCGCTAGCAGCCAAGATGGCCCCCACACCGGGGAGCTGTTTTTT.

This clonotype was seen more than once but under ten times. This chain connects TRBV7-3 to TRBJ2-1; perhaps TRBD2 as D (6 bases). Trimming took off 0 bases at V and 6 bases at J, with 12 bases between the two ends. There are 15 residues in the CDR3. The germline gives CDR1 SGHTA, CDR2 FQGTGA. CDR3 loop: CASSLTGGDFNEQFF. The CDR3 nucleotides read TGTGCCAGCAGCTTAACCGGAGGGGATTTCAATGAGCAGTTCTTC.

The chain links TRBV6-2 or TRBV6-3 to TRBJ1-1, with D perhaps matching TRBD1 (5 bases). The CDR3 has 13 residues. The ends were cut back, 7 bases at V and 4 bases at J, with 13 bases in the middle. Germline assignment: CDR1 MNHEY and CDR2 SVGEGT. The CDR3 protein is CASMGGDSTEAFF. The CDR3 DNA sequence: TGTGCCAGCATGGGGGGAGACAGCACTGAAGCTTTCTTT.

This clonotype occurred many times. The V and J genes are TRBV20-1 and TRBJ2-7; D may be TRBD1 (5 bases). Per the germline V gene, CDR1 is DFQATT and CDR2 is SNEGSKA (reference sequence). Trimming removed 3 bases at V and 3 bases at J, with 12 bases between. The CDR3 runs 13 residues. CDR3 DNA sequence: TGCAGTGCTAGCGTCAGGGTATACTACGAGCAGTACTTC. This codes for CSASVRVYYEQYF.

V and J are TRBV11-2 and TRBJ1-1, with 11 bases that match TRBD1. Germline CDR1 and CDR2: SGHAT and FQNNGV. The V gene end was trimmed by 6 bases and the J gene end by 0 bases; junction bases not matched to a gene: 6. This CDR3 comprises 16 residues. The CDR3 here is CASSTGQGALNTEAFF. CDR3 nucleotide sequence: TGTGCCAGCAGTACCGGACAGGGGGCCCTGAACACTGAAGCTTTCTTT.

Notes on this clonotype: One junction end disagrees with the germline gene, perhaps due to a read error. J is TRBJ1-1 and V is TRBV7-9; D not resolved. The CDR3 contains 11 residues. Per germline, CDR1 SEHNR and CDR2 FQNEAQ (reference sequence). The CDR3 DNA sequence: TGTGCCCGCAGCTCTCAGGTTGAAGCTTTCTTT. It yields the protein CARSSQVEAFF.

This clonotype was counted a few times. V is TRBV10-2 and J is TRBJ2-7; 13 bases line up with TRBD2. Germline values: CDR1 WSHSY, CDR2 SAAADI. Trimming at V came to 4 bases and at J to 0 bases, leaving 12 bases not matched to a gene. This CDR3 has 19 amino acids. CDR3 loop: CASSGETSGGRVSSYEQYF. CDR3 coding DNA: TGCGCCAGCAGTGGAGAGACTAGCGGGGGGCGAGTTAGCTCCTACGAGCAGTACTTC.

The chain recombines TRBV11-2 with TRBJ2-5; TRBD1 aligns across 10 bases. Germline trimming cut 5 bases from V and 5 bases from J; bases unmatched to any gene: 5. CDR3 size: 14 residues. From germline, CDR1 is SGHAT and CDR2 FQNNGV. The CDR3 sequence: CASSTGTGVETQYF. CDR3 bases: TGTGCCAGCAGCACCGGGACAGGGGTGGAGACCCAGTACTTC. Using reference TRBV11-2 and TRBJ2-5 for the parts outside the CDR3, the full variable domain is EAGVAQSPRYKIIEKRQSVAFWCNPISGHATLYWYQQILGQGPKLLIQFQNNGVVDDSQLPKDRFSAERLKGVDSTLKIQPAKLEDSAVYLCASSTGTGVETQYFGPGTRLLVL.

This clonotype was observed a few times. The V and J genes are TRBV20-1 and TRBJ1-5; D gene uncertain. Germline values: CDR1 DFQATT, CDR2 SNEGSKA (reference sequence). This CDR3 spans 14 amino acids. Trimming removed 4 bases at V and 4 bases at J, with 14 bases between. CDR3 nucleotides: TGCAGTGCTATTGTTGATCTGGGAAATCAGCCCCAGCATTTT. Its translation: CSAIVDLGNQPQHF.

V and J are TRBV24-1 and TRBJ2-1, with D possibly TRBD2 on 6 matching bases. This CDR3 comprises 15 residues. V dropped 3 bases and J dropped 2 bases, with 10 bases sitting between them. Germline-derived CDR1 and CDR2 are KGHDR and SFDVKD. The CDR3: CATSDGGRPYNEQFF. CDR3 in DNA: TGTGCCACCAGTGATGGGGGGAGACCCTACAATGAGCAGTTCTTC.

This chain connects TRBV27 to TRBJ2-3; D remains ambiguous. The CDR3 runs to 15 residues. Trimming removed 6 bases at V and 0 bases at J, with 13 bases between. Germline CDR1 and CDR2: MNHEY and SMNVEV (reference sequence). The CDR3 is CASRLDETSTDTQYF. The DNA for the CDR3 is TGTGCCAGCAGACTCGACGAGACTAGCACAGATACGCAGTATTTT.

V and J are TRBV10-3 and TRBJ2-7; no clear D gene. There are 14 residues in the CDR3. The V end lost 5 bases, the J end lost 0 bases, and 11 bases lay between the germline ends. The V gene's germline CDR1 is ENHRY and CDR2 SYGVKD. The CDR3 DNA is TGTGCCATCAGTCCCCGCAGTAGCTCCTACGAGCAGTACTTC. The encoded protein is CAISPRSSSYEQYF.